The 14 T cell receptor beta chains below all came from one sample that was sequenced in a study of T cells after yellow fever vaccination (dated by TCRdb to between 2018 and 2020). Libraries came from 5' RACE. The sequencer listed for this sample is Illumina HiSeq 2500. The public sequencing data were trimmed at Q25 with fastp and processed into clonotypes with MiXCR by TCRdb, which kept only in-frame beta chains. Rows are combined by CDR3 protein, so each entry shows the most common genes and DNA. For this sample the table gives hundreds of thousands of distinct CDR3 sequences, of which 9% to 15% were detected only once. The ten most abundant clones make up just under 15% of the sample. What the treatment or condition label conveys for this sample: live attenuated yellow fever vaccine strain. The starting material was PBMCs, obtained on the day of the yellow fever booster vaccination. These TCRs come from a man aged 25-40 years who received the YFV17D yellow fever vaccine.

The V and J genes are TRBV7-2 and TRBJ2-1; 9 bases agree with TRBD1. Germline values: CDR1 SGHTA, CDR2 FQGNSA. There are 15 residues in the CDR3. Unmatched junction bases numbered 6, after V lost 5 bases and J lost 4 bases. The DNA of the CDR3 is TGTGCCAGCAGCGAAGACAGGGGGGGATACAATGAGCAGTTCTTC. Translating it yields CASSEDRGGYNEQFF.

This clonotype has just a few counts. This chain links TRBV19 with TRBJ2-1; D possibly corresponds to TRBD2 (5 bases). Trimming left V 7 bases short and J 4 bases short, with 11 bases between. The CDR3 extends over 13 amino acids. Germline V CDR1 and CDR2: LNHDA, SQIVND (reference sequence). Here the CDR3 reads CASKGRVYNEQFF. CDR3 bases: TGTGCCAGTAAAGGGCGGGTGTACAATGAGCAGTTCTTC.

This clonotype was seen more than once but under ten times. The chain combines TRBV30 with TRBJ1-5; D perhaps matches TRBD1 (6 bases). The germline CDR1 and CDR2 sequences are GTSNPN and SVGIG (reference sequence). Trimming removed 5 bases at V and 0 bases at J, with 11 bases between. There are 14 residues in the CDR3. The CDR3 loop is CAWRGQFSNQPQHF. The CDR3 region has the DNA TGTGCCTGGCGGGGGCAGTTTAGCAATCAGCCCCAGCATTTT. The entire variable domain, with the rest obtained from reference TRBV30 and TRBJ1-5, is as follows: SQTIHQWPATLVQPVGSPLSLECTVEGTSNPNLYWYRQAAGRGLQLLFYSVGIGQISSEVPQNLSASRPQDRQFILSSKKLLLSDSGFYLCAWRGQFSNQPQHFGDGTRLSIL.

The rearrangement joins TRBV4-3 to TRBJ2-7; 13 bases fit TRBD2. Germline CDR1 LGHNA, CDR2 YSLEER. V lost 2 bases and J lost 9; bases outside the gene matches: 16. The CDR3 spans 18 residues. In DNA form, the CDR3 reads TGCGCCAGCAGCCAACCCGCGGGACTAGCGGGAACTAGGGGGGGGCAGTACTTC. Protein: CASSQPAGLAGTRGGQYF.

Of note for this clonotype: It may be a read error: a sequence one base away is much more abundant. The V and J genes are TRBV28 and TRBJ1-4; 7 nucleotides match TRBD1. CDR1 and CDR2 (germline): MDHEN, SYDVKM. This CDR3 spans 14 amino acids. The CDR3 sequence is CASRQTGWGENLFF. The DNA of the CDR3 is TGTGCCAGCAGACAGACAGGGTGGGGTGAAAATCTGTTTTTT.

This clonotype has just a few counts. The chain has TRBV7-9 and TRBJ2-1; 10 bases are shared with TRBD2. The CDR3 sequence is 17 residues long. Germline loops: CDR1 SEHNR, CDR2 FQNEAQ (reference sequence). The trim removed 1 base at V and 0 bases at J, leaving 3 bases unmatched. The CDR3 nucleotides read TGTGCCAGCAGCTTAGGCCTAGCGGGAGTCTCCTACAATGAGCAGTTCTTC. Protein sequence: CASSLGLAGVSYNEQFF. Filled out from reference TRBV7-9 and TRBJ2-1, the complete variable domain reads DTGVSQNPRHKITKRGQNVTFRCDPISEHNRLYWYRQTLGQGPEFLTYFQNEAQLEKSRLLSDRFSAERPKGSFSTLEIQRTEQGDSAMYLCASSLGLAGVSYNEQFFGPGTRLTVL.

V and J are TRBV6-2 or TRBV6-3 and TRBJ2-1; 9 bases line up with TRBD1. The junction had 4 bases not matched to a gene; V was cut back by 2 bases and J by 5 bases. CDR1 and CDR2 from the germline V gene are MNHEY and SVGEGT. The CDR3 is made up of 15 amino acids. This chain's CDR3 is CASSYGGTGNNEQFF. DNA of the CDR3: TGTGCCAGCAGTTACGGCGGGACAGGGAACAATGAGCAGTTCTTC.

This clonotype has just a few counts. V is TRBV27 and J is TRBJ1-5; D uncertain. Trimming removed 2 bases from V and 1 base from J, with 9 bases in between. The CDR3 spans 15 residues. Germline-derived CDR1 and CDR2 are MNHEY and SMNVEV (reference sequence). The CDR3 DNA reads as TGTGCCAGCAGTTTAACCTATCTAAGCAATCAGCCCCAGCATTTT. This translates into CASSLTYLSNQPQHF.

This clonotype was recorded a few times. The chain is built from TRBV2 and TRBJ2-1; 7 bases agree with TRBD2. This CDR3 is 13 amino acids long. Germline trimming cut 1 base from V and 9 bases from J; bases unmatched to any gene: 3. Germline V gives CDR1 SNHLY, CDR2 FYNNEI. This CDR3 is CASSEGPSGEQFF. In nucleotides, the CDR3 is TGTGCCAGCAGTGAAGGGCCTAGCGGTGAGCAGTTCTTC.

This clonotype was observed a handful of times. V usage is TRBV19 and J usage is TRBJ2-3, with TRBD2 matching 9 bases. The V and J ends lost 6 bases and 11 bases, in that order; junction bases with no gene match: 18. The CDR3 loop spans 16 amino acids. From germline, CDR1 is LNHDA and CDR2 SQIVND (reference sequence). CDR3 region: CASSGTPSGTHSGQYF. The CDR3 nucleotides read TGTGCCAGTAGCGGTACACCTAGCGGGACTCATTCGGGGCAGTATTTT.

This clonotype was seen only a few times. The V call is TRBV7-3, the J call TRBJ2-3, with TRBD2 as a possible D gene (6 bases). Germline values: CDR1 SGHTA, CDR2 FQGTGA. This CDR3 comprises 15 residues. V lost 5 bases and J 0 bases, leaving 12 bases between the germline ends. CDR3 amino acids: CASSEPSESTDTQYF. As DNA, the CDR3 is TGTGCCAGCAGCGAACCTAGCGAAAGCACAGATACGCAGTATTTT.

The chain joins TRBV6-1 to TRBJ2-7; 8 nucleotides agree with TRBD1. The CDR3 spans 15 residues. The germline CDR1 and CDR2 sequences are MNHNS and SASEGT. Trimming at V came to 10 bases and at J to 5 bases, leaving 16 bases not matched to a gene. The CDR3 here is CATSDYGQGLNEQYF. CDR3 nucleotides: TGTGCCACATCAGATTATGGACAGGGACTGAACGAGCAGTACTTC.

The rearrangement links TRBV9 to TRBJ2-7; tentatively, D is TRBD1 or TRBD2 (6 bases each). V was trimmed by 1 base and J by 5 bases, leaving 16 bases between them. CDR3 length equals 15 residues. Germline V gene sequence: CDR1 SGDLS, CDR2 YYNGEE. This CDR3 reads CASSVSRGDRDEQYF. The CDR3, as DNA: TGTGCCAGCAGCGTATCGAGGGGGGATCGAGACGAGCAGTACTTC.

This clonotype was seen more than once but under ten times. The chain joins TRBV10-3 to TRBJ2-7; the D gene is possibly TRBD2 (7 bases). Trimming shortened V by 2 bases and J by 3 bases, and 20 bases separated the two germline ends. The CDR3 sequence is 17 residues long. CDR1 ENHRY and CDR2 SYGVKD come from the germline V gene. The CDR3 protein is CAISERGGLAVFYEQYF. The CDR3 region has the DNA TGTGCCATCAGTGAGAGGGGGGGTCTAGCGGTCTTCTACGAGCAGTACTTC.